Following are 2 T cell receptor beta chains from one sample sequenced in a study of early T cells in non-severe SARS-CoV-2 infection. TCRdb ran MiXCR on the 5' RACE reads and lists one entry per CDR3 protein. Counted here are 50,000 to 60,000 distinct CDR3 sequences, under 11% occurring once; the ten biggest clones make up about 4.4%. The sample comprised whole blood. Receptors were obtained from an adult who was a healthcare worker with PCR-confirmed SARS-CoV-2 infection or an uninfected control (not recorded which).

This clonotype was observed at least ten times. The chain carries TRBV6-2 or TRBV6-3 and TRBJ1-5; D not certain. Germline loops: CDR1 MNHEY, CDR2 SVGEGT. The V and J ends lost 4 bases and 5 bases respectively, with 15 bases between them. The CDR3 length is 15 residues. The CDR3 loop is CASSFVGTGYQPQHF. The DNA of the CDR3 is TGTGCCAGCAGTTTTGTAGGAACGGGGTATCAGCCCCAGCATTTT.

This clonotype was found a few times. The chain's CDR3 is CASLLTSGGRQETQYF. The CDR3 DNA reads as TGTGCCAGTCTACTGACTAGCGGGGGCCGCCAAGAGACCCAGTACTTC. This chain links TRBV2 with TRBJ2-5; TRBD2 matches 12 bases. J lost 1 base, V lost 9 bases, and 9 bases had no gene match. CDR3 size: 16 residues. Germline lookup yields CDR1 SNHLY and CDR2 FYNNEI.